This TCR beta chain originates from a study of tumor and adjacent non-tumor tissue in lung cancer. Three rounds of nested PCR, following a modified ARM-PCR protocol, produced the TCRbeta library. Via MiXCR, TCRdb re-called the multiplex PCR reads, giving one row per CDR3 protein. The table shows tens of thousands of distinct CDR3 sequences, with 55% to 70% occurring only once. The template was RNA from unsorted bulk tissue. Germline values: CDR1 SQVTM, CDR2 ANQGSEA. The CDR3 consists of 13 residues. Trimming removed 7 bases from V and 5 bases from J; junction bases left unmatched: 6. In its sample, this clonotype was seen many times.

This chain uses TRBV29-1 with TRBJ2-7, with TRBD1 matching over 12 bases. The sequenced sample was lung tumor tissue. This sequence was found in a man aged 50 or older with non-small cell lung cancer. For the CDR3, the DNA is TGCAGCGCACCGGGACAGGGGGCTCACGAGCAGTACTTC. Protein: CSAPGQGAHEQYF.